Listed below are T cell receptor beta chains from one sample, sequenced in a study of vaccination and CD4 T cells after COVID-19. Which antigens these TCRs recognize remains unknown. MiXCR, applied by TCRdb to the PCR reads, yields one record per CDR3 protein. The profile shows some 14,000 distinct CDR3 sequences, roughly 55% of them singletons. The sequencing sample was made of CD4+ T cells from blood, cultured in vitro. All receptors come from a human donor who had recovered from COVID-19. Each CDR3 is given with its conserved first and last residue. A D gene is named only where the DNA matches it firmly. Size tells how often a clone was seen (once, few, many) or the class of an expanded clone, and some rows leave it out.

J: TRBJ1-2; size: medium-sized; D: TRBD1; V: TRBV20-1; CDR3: CSGDRTNYGYTF; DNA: TGCAGTGGGGACAGGACTAACTATGGCTACACCTTC
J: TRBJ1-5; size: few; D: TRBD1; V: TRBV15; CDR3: CATSRGGTGGNQPQHF; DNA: TGTGCCACCAGCAGAGGTGGGACAGGGGGCAATCAGCCCCAGCATTTT
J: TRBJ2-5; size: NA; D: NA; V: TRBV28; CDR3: CASSSNLGETQYF; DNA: TGTGCCAGCAGTTCAAATCTTGGGGAGACCCAGTACTTC
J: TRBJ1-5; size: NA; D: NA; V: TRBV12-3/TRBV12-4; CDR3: CASSFGWSSQPQHF; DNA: TGTGCCAGCAGTTTTGGATGGAGCTCTCAGCCCCAGCATTTT
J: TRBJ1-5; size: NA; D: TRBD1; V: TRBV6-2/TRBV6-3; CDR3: CASRHRLTGNQPQHF; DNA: TGTGCCAGCAGGCATCGACTGACAGGGAATCAGCCCCAGCATTTT
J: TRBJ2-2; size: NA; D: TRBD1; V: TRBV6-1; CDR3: CASSDSWTGPGELFF; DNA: TGTGCCAGCAGCGACAGCTGGACAGGGCCAGGGGAGCTGTTTTTT
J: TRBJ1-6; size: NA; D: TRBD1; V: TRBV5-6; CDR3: CASSRGQGNSPLHF; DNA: TGTGCCAGCAGCCGCGGACAGGGCAATTCACCCCTCCACTTT
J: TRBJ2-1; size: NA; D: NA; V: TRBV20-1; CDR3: CSARAGRENEQFF; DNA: TGCAGTGCTAGAGCGGGACGGGAAAATGAGCAGTTCTTC
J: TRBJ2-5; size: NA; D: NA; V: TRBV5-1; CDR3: CASSNPRDQETQYF; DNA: TGCGCCAGCAGTAACCCGAGGGATCAAGAGACCCAGTACTTC
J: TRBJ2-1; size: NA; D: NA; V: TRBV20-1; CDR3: CSALYNEQFF; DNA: TGCAGTGCTCTTTACAATGAGCAGTTCTTC
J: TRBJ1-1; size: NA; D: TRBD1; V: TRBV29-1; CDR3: CSVRQGTEAFF; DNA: TGCAGCGTTAGACAGGGGACTGAAGCTTTCTTT
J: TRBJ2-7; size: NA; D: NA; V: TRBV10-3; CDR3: CAIWGGPDSTYEQYF; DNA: TGTGCCATCTGGGGCGGGCCGGATTCGACCTACGAGCAGTACTTC
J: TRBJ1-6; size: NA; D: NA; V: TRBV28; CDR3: CASSLPGFSPLHF; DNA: TGTGCCAGCAGTCTACCGGGATTTTCACCCCTCCACTTT
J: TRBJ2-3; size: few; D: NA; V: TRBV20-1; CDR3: CSAPEGAGTDTQYF; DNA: TGCAGTGCACCGGAGGGCGCTGGCACAGATACGCAGTATTTT
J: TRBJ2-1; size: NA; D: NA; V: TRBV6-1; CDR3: CASRGGRGRTYNEQFF; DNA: TGTGCCAGCAGGGGGGGTAGAGGACGGACGTACAATGAGCAGTTCTTC
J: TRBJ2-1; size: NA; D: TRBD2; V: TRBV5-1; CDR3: CASSHSGASSYNEQFF; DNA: TGCGCCAGCAGCCATAGCGGGGCTAGCTCCTACAATGAGCAGTTCTTC
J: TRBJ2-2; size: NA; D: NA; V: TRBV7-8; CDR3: CASSQFVTPRTGELFF; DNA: TGTGCCAGCAGCCAATTTGTGACGCCGAGAACCGGGGAGCTGTTTTTT
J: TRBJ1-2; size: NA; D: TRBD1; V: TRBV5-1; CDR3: CASSSTGTGDGYTF; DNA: TGCGCCAGCAGCTCAACCGGGACAGGGGATGGCTACACCTTC
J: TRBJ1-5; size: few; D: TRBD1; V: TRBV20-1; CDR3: CSATTGANQPQHF; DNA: TGCAGTGCCACGACAGGGGCCAATCAGCCCCAGCATTTT
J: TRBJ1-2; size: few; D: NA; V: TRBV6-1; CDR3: CASSENGNYGYTF; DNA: TGTGCCAGCAGTGAAAACGGCAACTATGGCTACACCTTC
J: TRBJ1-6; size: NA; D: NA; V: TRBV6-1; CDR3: CASSPLFSYNSPLHF; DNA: TGTGCCAGCAGTCCGCTTTTCTCCTATAATTCACCCCTCCACTTT
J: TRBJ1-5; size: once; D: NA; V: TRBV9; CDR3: CASSRGDNQPQHF; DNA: TGTGCCAGCAGTAGGGGGGACAATCAGCCCCAGCATTTT
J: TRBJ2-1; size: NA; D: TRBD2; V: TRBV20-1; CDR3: CSAPLAGLGFNEQFF; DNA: TGCAGTGCTCCACTAGCGGGCCTCGGATTCAATGAGCAGTTCTTC
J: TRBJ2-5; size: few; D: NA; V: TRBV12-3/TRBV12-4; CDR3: CASSFPSRVETQYF; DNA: TGTGCCAGCAGTTTCCCCAGCAGGGTAGAGACCCAGTACTTC
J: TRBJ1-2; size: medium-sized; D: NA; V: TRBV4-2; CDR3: CASSLAAYGYTF; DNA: TGTGCCAGCAGCCTAGCAGCCTATGGCTACACCTTC
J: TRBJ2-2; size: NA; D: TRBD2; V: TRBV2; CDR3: CASTTGTSVTGELFF; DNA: TGTGCCAGCACAACCGGGACTAGCGTGACCGGGGAGCTGTTTTTT
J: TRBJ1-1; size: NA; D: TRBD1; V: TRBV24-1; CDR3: CATSEPGQGVTEAFF; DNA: TGTGCCACCAGTGAGCCGGGACAGGGGGTCACTGAAGCTTTCTTT
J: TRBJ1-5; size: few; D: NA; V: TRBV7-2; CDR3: CASSLSGSPNQPQHF; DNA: TGTGCCAGCAGCTTAAGTGGAAGTCCCAATCAGCCCCAGCATTTT
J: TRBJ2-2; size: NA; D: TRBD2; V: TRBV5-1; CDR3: CASSPGRGGATGELFF; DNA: TGCGCCAGCAGCCCGGGACGGGGGGGCGCAACCGGGGAGCTGTTTTTT
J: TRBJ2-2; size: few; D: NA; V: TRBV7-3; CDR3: CASSPTGYGELFF; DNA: TGTGCCAGCAGCCCGACAGGATATGGGGAGCTGTTTTTT
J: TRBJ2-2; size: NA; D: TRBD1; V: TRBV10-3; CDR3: CAISGTGSSGELFF; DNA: TGTGCCATCAGTGGGACAGGGTCCTCCGGGGAGCTGTTTTTT
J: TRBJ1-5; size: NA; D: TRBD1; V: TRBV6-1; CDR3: CASCRQRTGGRRVHQPQHF; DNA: TGTGCCAGCTGTCGTCAAAGGACAGGGGGCCGGAGGGTTCATCAGCCCCAGCATTTT
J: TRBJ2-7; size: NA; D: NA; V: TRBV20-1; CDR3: CSARGRRDRYEQYF; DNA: TGCAGTGCTAGAGGGCGGCGGGACCGCTACGAGCAGTACTTC
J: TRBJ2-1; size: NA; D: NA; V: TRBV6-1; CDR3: CASSPTRVTAYNEQFF; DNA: TGTGCCAGCAGTCCTACGAGAGTTACCGCCTACAATGAGCAGTTCTTC
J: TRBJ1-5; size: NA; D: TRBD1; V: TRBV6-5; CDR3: CASSYRTGANSNQPQHF; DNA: TGTGCCAGCAGTTACCGGACAGGGGCGAATAGCAATCAGCCCCAGCATTTT